The rows below give T cell receptor beta chains drawn from one sample of a study of identifying expanded T cells in peripheral blood. Some clones are missing from TCRdb's copy, which holds only in-frame ones; the method was immunoSEQ multiplex PCR. The data contain 120,000 or so clones, over 65% of them singletons. Input material: blood. The source of these receptors is a person aged 18 to 75 in good health. The CDR3 runs from the conserved cysteine through the conserved F or W. A D gene is named only where the DNA matches it firmly. A clone size is listed for some rows: how often the clone was seen (once, few, many), or a class if it is expanded.

>TRBJ1-1|NA|TRBV11-2|NA|13
CASSLDRRAEAFF
TGTGCCAGCAGCTTAGATCGGCGAGCTGAAGCTTTCTTT
>TRBJ2-5|NA|TRBV4-2|NA|16
CASSQGNGASQETQYF
TGTGCCAGCAGCCAAGGAAACGGGGCGTCCCAAGAGACCCAGTACTTC
>TRBJ2-4|NA|TRBV9|NA|14
CASSDAQRRNIQYF
TGTGCCAGCAGCGACGCCCAAAGGAGAAACATTCAGTACTTC
>TRBJ2-3|NA|TRBV6-5|NA|16
CASSYSSEIHTDTQYF
TGTGCCAGCAGTTACTCTTCAGAGATACACACAGATACGCAGTATTTT
>TRBJ1-3|few|TRBV9|NA|13
CASSAPGWNTIYF
TGTGCCAGCAGCGCCCCGGGGTGGAACACCATATATTTT
>TRBJ1-1|few|TRBV7-2|NA|16
CASSFRQGAGKIEAFF
TGTGCCAGCAGCTTTCGGCAGGGCGCCGGGAAAATTGAAGCTTTCTTT
>TRBJ2-1|NA|TRBV10-3|NA|14
CAISESGQSHEQFF
TGTGCCATCAGTGAGTCTGGGCAGTCTCATGAGCAGTTCTTC
>TRBJ2-5|NA|TRBV29-1|NA|12
CSVVSVIQTQYF
TGCAGCGTTGTTTCGGTTATACAGACCCAGTACTTC
>TRBJ1-1|NA|TRBV5-5|NA|15
CASRAQTDMNTEAFF
TGTGCCAGCAGGGCGCAGACAGACATGAACACTGAAGCTTTCTTT
>TRBJ2-1|once|TRBV11-2|TRBD1|13
CASSFAGTGVMFF
TGTGCCAGCAGCTTCGCCGGGACAGGGGTTATGTTCTTC
>TRBJ2-4|once|TRBV15|NA|14
CATRQVGAKNIQYF
TGTGCCACCAGACAGGTTGGAGCCAAAAACATTCAGTACTTC
>TRBJ1-2|NA|TRBV7-9|NA|12
CASSPTLVSYTF
TGTGCCAGCAGCCCCACGTTAGTTAGCTACACCTTC
>TRBJ1-4|NA|TRBV4-3|NA|16
CASSQDRAGVNEKLFF
TGCGCCAGCAGCCAAGATCGGGCAGGGGTTAATGAAAAACTGTTTTTT
>TRBJ2-3|NA|TRBV30|NA|13
CAWSEEPRYTQYF
TGTGCCTGGAGTGAAGAGCCCAGGTATACGCAGTATTTT
>TRBJ2-7|NA|TRBV5-1|NA|15
CASSLAQGGSYEQYF
TGCGCCAGCAGCTTGGCACAGGGAGGGAGCTACGAGCAGTACTTC
>TRBJ2-7|NA|TRBV7-9|TRBD1|15
CASTTIQGTGYEQYF
TGTGCCAGCACCACCATACAGGGGACCGGGTACGAGCAGTACTTC
>TRBJ2-7|NA|TRBV7-7|TRBD1|12
CASGTGEGEQYF
TGTGCCAGCGGGACAGGGGAGGGCGAGCAGTACTTC
>TRBJ1-2|NA|TRBV5-6|NA|12
CASSIGLGGYTF
TGTGCCAGCAGCATTGGACTGGGAGGCTACACCTTC
>TRBJ1-2|NA|TRBV4-1|NA|14
CASSQEGHLGGYTF
TGCGCCAGCAGCCAAGAGGGTCATTTGGGAGGCTACACCTTC
>TRBJ1-2|NA|TRBV11-2|NA|13
CASSPLQGYGYTF
TGTGCCAGCAGCCCTCTCCAGGGATATGGCTACACCTTC
>TRBJ2-4|NA|TRBV6-5|NA|14
CASSRGAGGNIQYF
TGTGCCAGCAGCCGAGGGGCCGGGGGAAACATTCAGTACTTC
>TRBJ2-3|NA|TRBV9|NA|15
CASSVGRGNGDTQYF
TGTGCCAGCAGCGTGGGTCGGGGGAACGGAGATACGCAGTATTTT
>TRBJ1-4|NA|TRBV5-6|NA|14
CASSLDSKEGSLFF
TGTGCCAGCAGCTTGGACTCCAAGGAGGGATCACTGTTTTTT
>TRBJ2-5|NA|TRBV27|NA|13
CASSREYQETQYF
TGTGCCAGCAGTCGAGAGTACCAAGAGACCCAGTACTTC
>TRBJ2-1|once|TRBV5-1|TRBD2|15
CASSVRGDPYNEQFF
TGCGCCAGCAGCGTGCGGGGGGACCCCTACAATGAGCAGTTCTTC
>TRBJ1-2|once|TRBV6-1|NA|14
CASSEVVGSGGYTF
TGTGCCAGCAGTGAAGTTGTGGGTTCAGGTGGCTACACCTTC
>TRBJ1-2|NA|TRBV10-2|NA|15
CASLATQGYFYGYTF
TGCGCCAGCCTAGCCACTCAAGGGTATTTCTATGGCTACACCTTC
>TRBJ2-1|NA|TRBV13|NA|16
CASSPPTGVSYNEQFF
TGTGCCAGCAGCCCGCCGACAGGAGTCTCCTACAATGAGCAGTTCTTC
>TRBJ1-1|few|TRBV12-5|NA|14
CASGLRDPNTEAFF
TGTGCTAGTGGTTTGAGGGACCCTAACACTGAAGCTTTCTTT
>TRBJ1-5|NA|TRBV19|NA|13
CASTPRSGQPQHF
TGTGCCAGTACTCCTCGGTCGGGCCAGCCCCAGCATTTT